This TCR beta chain derives from a study of T cells after somatic rescue of genetic block. Generated by immunoSEQ multiplex PCR, the TCRdb table keeps only in-frame clones and is missing some. Counted here are 45,000 to 70,000 clones, approximately 96% occurring once; the ten biggest clones make up around 0.078%. This CDR3 is built from 14 residues. The ends were cut back, 4 bases at V and 3 bases at J, with 13 bases in the middle. The germline CDR1 and CDR2 sequences are SNHLY and FYNNEI. The chain recombines TRBV2 with TRBJ2-7; TRBD1 is a possible D gene (6 bases). Material: peripheral blood mononuclear cells (PBMCs). This sequence was found in a child less than two years old. The CDR3 DNA follows: TGTGCCAGCAGTGCCCCCGGGACAAACTACGAGCAGTACTTC. Translated, it gives CASSAPGTNYEQYF.